The 24 T cell receptor beta chains listed next were all sequenced from one sample in a study of blood T cell repertoires in COVID-19. Clones were sequenced by immunoSEQ multiplex PCR, and TCRdb holds only the in-frame ones, with some missing. This table holds 200,000 to 250,000 clones, 88% found once. Sequenced material: PBMCs or T cells enriched from blood (not recorded which). Receptors originate from a woman between 45 and 60 years old with acute COVID-19.

V is TRBV27 and J is TRBJ2-1; 10 bases line up with TRBD2. Germline V gives CDR1 MNHEY, CDR2 SMNVEV (reference sequence). This CDR3 spans 18 amino acids. V lost 2 bases, J lost 1 base, and 8 bases stayed unmatched. This chain's CDR3 is CASSLRPLAGGSYNEQFF. The CDR3 coding sequence is TGTGCCAGCAGTTTAAGGCCGTTAGCGGGAGGTTCCTACAATGAGCAGTTCTTC.

V gene TRBV19 combines with J gene TRBJ1-1; possibly TRBD1 for D (5 bases). This CDR3 is built from 14 residues. Between the trimmed V and J ends, which lost 0 bases and 1 base, there was a span of 6 bases. Per germline, CDR1 LNHDA and CDR2 SQIVND (reference sequence). The CDR3 is CASSIETANTEAFF. The DNA of the CDR3 is TGTGCCAGTAGTATAGAGACAGCGAACACTGAAGCTTTCTTT.

This chain joins TRBV15 and TRBJ2-1; 7 bases map to TRBD1. V gave up 0 bases and J gave up 7 bases; unmatched junction bases: 12. Germline V gene sequence: CDR1 LNHNV, CDR2 YYDKDF (reference sequence). This CDR3 is 17 amino acids long. CDR3 sequence reads: CATSRDQLGGAGNEQFF. CDR3 coding DNA: TGTGCCACCAGCAGAGATCAGTTAGGGGGCGCGGGTAATGAGCAGTTCTTC.

The genes are TRBV29-1 and TRBJ2-5; the match to TRBD2 covers 7 bases. The V and J ends lost 8 bases and 4 bases, in that order; junction bases with no gene match: 7. The CDR3 is made up of 12 amino acids. Germline V gene lookup returns CDR1 SQVTM and CDR2 ANQGSEA. The CDR3 spells CSLWGGRETQYF. DNA for the CDR3: TGCAGCCTTTGGGGAGGGCGAGAGACCCAGTACTTC. The full variable domain, its missing parts supplied by reference TRBV29-1 and TRBJ2-5, is SAVISQKPSRDICQRGTSLTIQCQVDSQVTMMFWYRQQPGQSLTLIATANQGSEATYESGFVIDKFPISRPNLTFSTLTVSNMSPEDSSIYLCSLWGGRETQYFGPGTRLLVL.

V is TRBV5-1 and J is TRBJ1-4; 7 bases match TRBD1. The CDR3 has 15 amino acids. Trimming took 3 bases from V and 5 from J; bases not matched to a gene: 7. The germline V gene has CDR1 SGHRS and CDR2 YFSETQ. CDR3 DNA sequence: TGCGCCAGCAGCTCGTACAGGGGAAAGAATGAAAAACTGTTTTTT. Protein product: CASSSYRGKNEKLFF.

This clone was observed once. This chain uses TRBV7-3 with TRBJ2-3; the D gene is possibly TRBD2 (6 bases). Germline V CDR1 and CDR2: SGHTA, FQGTGA. The germline V and J ends were trimmed by 1 base and 6 bases, with 20 bases remaining between them. The CDR3 contains 17 residues. CDR3 DNA: TGTGCCAGCAGCTTAAATCCCGGGAGCTACCGGGCCGATACGCAGTATTTT. It yields the protein CASSLNPGSYRADTQYF.

The chain employs TRBV4-3 and TRBJ1-5; 7 nucleotides agree with TRBD1. The V gene's germline CDR1 is LGHNA and CDR2 YSLEER. The V segment lost 5 bases and the J segment 5 bases; nucleotides outside the gene matches: 6. This CDR3 has 14 amino acids. CDR3 nucleotides: TGCGCCAGCAGCTTCGGACAGGCGGATCAGCCCCAGCATTTT. The encoded protein is CASSFGQADQPQHF.

V is TRBV10-3 and J is TRBJ2-3, with 7 positions matching TRBD2. The V gene's germline CDR1 is ENHRY and CDR2 SYGVKD. Germline trimming cut 9 bases from V and 6 bases from J; bases unmatched to any gene: 6. The CDR3 extends over 12 amino acids. DNA of the CDR3: TGTGCCATTCGGACTAGTTTTGATACGCAGTATTTT. It codes for CAIRTSFDTQYF.

This clone was seen a handful of times. The CDR3 sequence is CACRRENSPLHF. The DNA of the CDR3 is TGTGCCTGTAGGAGGGAAAATTCACCCCTCCACTTT. The gene calls are TRBV6-6 and TRBJ1-6; no definite D call. The length of the CDR3 is 12 residues. Germline V CDR1 and CDR2: MNHNY, SVGAGI (reference sequence). V was shortened by 11 bases and J by 7 bases, with 12 bases between the two germline ends.

This chain connects TRBV24-1 to TRBJ2-3; D perhaps matches TRBD2 (6 bases). This CDR3 has 15 residues. The germline V and J ends were trimmed by 3 bases and 2 bases, with 11 bases remaining between them. CDR1 is KGHDR, CDR2 SFDVKD, per germline. CDR3 in DNA: TGTGCCACCAGTGATCCAGCGGGTACCACAGATACGCAGTATTTT. The encoded protein is CATSDPAGTTDTQYF.

The count of this clone is one. The CDR3 bases are TGTGCCAGCAGTTCGGGGTTAACTAATGAAAAACTGTTTTTT. Its translation: CASSSGLTNEKLFF. The genes are TRBV2 and TRBJ1-4; D not certain. The germline V gene encodes CDR1 SNHLY and CDR2 FYNNEI. CDR3 length: 14 residues. V was pared by 5 bases and J by 1 base, with 8 bases between.

The rearrangement uses TRBV29-1 and TRBJ2-3, with D tentatively TRBD2 (6 bases). The V gene's germline CDR1 is SQVTM and CDR2 ANQGSEA. V lost 2 bases to trimming and J lost 14 bases, with 11 bases between them. The CDR3 consists of 10 residues. The CDR3 is CSVEKGRLYF. The CDR3 DNA reads as TGCAGCGTTGAAAAGGGGAGGCTGTATTTT.

The count of this clone is one. The rearrangement joins TRBV30 to TRBJ1-1; 7 bases are a match to TRBD1. The CDR3 covers 13 residues. Germline V gene data show CDR1 as GTSNPN and CDR2 as SVGIG (reference sequence). V gave up 2 bases and J gave up 8 bases; unmatched junction bases: 8. For the CDR3, the DNA is TGTGCCTGGAGTCTTTCACAGGGGCGGGAAGCTTTCTTT. Residues: CAWSLSQGREAFF.

Written as DNA, the CDR3 is TGTGCCAGCAGCGCCGGACAGCCTGGAAACACCATATATTTT. Its translation: CASSAGQPGNTIYF. J is TRBJ1-3 and V is TRBV9; D is possibly TRBD1 (6 bases). The germline V gene encodes CDR1 SGDLS and CDR2 YYNGEE. The CDR3 is 14 residues long. The germline V and J ends were trimmed by 3 bases and 2 bases, with 9 bases remaining between them.

The chain recombines TRBV29-1 with TRBJ2-1; TRBD2 matches 12 bases. Germline lookup yields CDR1 SQVTM and CDR2 ANQGSEA. The trim removed 8 bases at V and 11 bases at J, leaving 7 bases unmatched. This CDR3 is 12 amino acids long. The chain's CDR3 is CSRLAGEGKQFF. CDR3 DNA: TGCAGCCGACTAGCGGGAGAGGGCAAGCAGTTCTTC.

V and J are TRBV29-1 and TRBJ1-5; 7 nucleotides agree with TRBD1. The CDR3 extends over 15 amino acids. The ends lost 4 bases at V and 1 base at J; junction bases unmatched: 7. Germline-derived CDR1 and CDR2 are SQVTM and ANQGSEA. CDR3 loop: CSVAQGGWSNQPQHF. In DNA form, the CDR3 reads TGCAGCGTTGCCCAAGGGGGCTGGAGCAATCAGCCCCAGCATTTT. The full variable domain, completed using reference TRBV29-1 and TRBJ1-5, is SAVISQKPSRDICQRGTSLTIQCQVDSQVTMMFWYRQQPGQSLTLIATANQGSEATYESGFVIDKFPISRPNLTFSTLTVSNMSPEDSSIYLCSVAQGGWSNQPQHFGDGTRLSIL.

This sequence joins TRBV19 and TRBJ2-7; TRBD2 matches 11 bases. Germline V CDR1 and CDR2: LNHDA, SQIVND (reference sequence). The CDR3 runs 18 residues. V lost 6 bases, J lost 0 bases, and 13 bases stayed unmatched. CDR3 coding DNA: TGTGCCAGTAGCAAACTAGCGGGAGCCTCCTATGCCTCCTACGAGCAGTACTTC. As protein: CASSKLAGASYASYEQYF.

This clone was seen a single time. This rearrangement joins TRBV3-1 (or the pseudogene TRBV3-2) to TRBJ1-2; the D gene is possibly TRBD1 (6 bases). The ends were cut back, 0 bases at V and 4 bases at J, with 15 bases in the middle. Germline values: CDR1 LGHDT, CDR2 YNNKEL (reference sequence). CDR3 length: 16 amino acids. CDR3 region: CASSQEFGQTLYGYTF. CDR3 DNA sequence: TGTGCCAGCAGCCAAGAGTTCGGACAGACTCTCTATGGCTACACCTTC.

This chain connects TRBV2 to TRBJ1-3; 8 bases agree with TRBD1. Germline CDR1 SNHLY, CDR2 FYNNEI. After removal of 7 bases from V and 0 bases from J, the junction contained 5 bases not matched to a gene. The CDR3 is 15 amino acids. CDR3 residues: CASTRDRLSGNTIYF. CDR3 coding DNA: TGTGCCAGCACCAGGGACAGGCTCTCTGGAAACACCATATATTTT.

The chain uses TRBV14 and TRBJ1-2; D remains unclear. The ends were cut back, 0 bases at V and 3 bases at J, with 5 bases in the middle. CDR1 and CDR2 from the germline V gene are SGHDN and FVKESK. The CDR3 runs 13 residues. The CDR3 coding sequence is TGTGCCAGCAGCCAAGACCAGTACTATGGCTACACCTTC. This translates into CASSQDQYYGYTF. The full variable domain, completed using reference TRBV14 and TRBJ1-2, is EAGVTQFPSHSVIEKGQTVTLRCDPISGHDNLYWYRRVMGKEIKFLLHFVKESKQDESGMPNNRFLAERTGGTYSTLKVQPAELEDSGVYFCASSQDQYYGYTFGSGTRLTVV.

The rearrangement links TRBV7-9 to TRBJ2-1, with 9 bases matching TRBD1. Trimming cost V 5 bases and J 7 bases; bases outside gene matches: 9. CDR3 length: 15 residues. Germline V CDR1 and CDR2: SEHNR, FQNEAQ (reference sequence). CDR3 protein: CASSVVQGAANEQFF. The CDR3 DNA sequence: TGTGCCAGCAGCGTTGTACAGGGGGCGGCAAATGAGCAGTTCTTC.

This chain joins TRBV24-1 and TRBJ2-3; 8 nucleotides line up with TRBD1. V gave up 4 bases and J gave up 11 bases; unmatched junction bases: 4. The germline gives CDR1 KGHDR, CDR2 SFDVKD. This CDR3 spans 12 amino acids. CDR3 DNA: TGTGCCACCAGTGACAGGGGGCCACGGCAGTATTTT. It yields the protein CATSDRGPRQYF.

This chain links TRBV7-9 with TRBJ1-5; tentatively, D is TRBD1 (5 bases). Germline CDR1 SEHNR, CDR2 FQNEAQ (reference sequence). Trimming took 5 bases from V and 7 from J, leaving 12 bases between them. This CDR3 contains 13 residues. CDR3 amino acids: CASSRGRVQPQHF. CDR3 sequence (DNA): TGTGCCAGCAGCCGGGGGAGGGTGCAGCCCCAGCATTTT. Using reference TRBV7-9 and TRBJ1-5 for the parts outside the CDR3, the full variable domain is DTGVSQNPRHKITKRGQNVTFRCDPISEHNRLYWYRQTLGQGPEFLTYFQNEAQLEKSRLLSDRFSAERPKGSFSTLEIQRTEQGDSAMYLCASSRGRVQPQHFGDGTRLSIL.

The chain employs TRBV28 and TRBJ1-4; D is unresolved. V was shortened by 6 bases and J by 10 bases, with 18 bases between the two germline ends. This CDR3 has 14 residues. Germline V gives CDR1 MDHEN, CDR2 SYDVKM. The CDR3 nucleotides read TGTGCCAGCAGCCGTAAGGAGGGAAGTAGAAAACTGTTTTTT. Protein product: CASSRKEGSRKLFF. Drawing the rest from reference TRBV28 and TRBJ1-4, the complete variable domain is DVKVTQSSRYLVKRTGEKVFLECVQDMDHENMFWYRQDPGLGLRLIYFSYDVKMKEKGDIPEGYSVSREKKERFSLILESASTNQTSMYLCASSRKEGSRKLFFGSGTQLSVL.